This note documents a single TCR beta chain sequence. Antigen specificity is unknown. Germline lookup yields CDR1 LGHDT and CDR2 YNNKEL (reference sequence). With 3 bases clipped from V and 4 bases from J, the junction kept 7 bases outside the gene matches. The CDR3 covers 17 residues. Produced via immunoSEQ multiplex PCR; TCRdb's table is partial and in-frame only. The sample records 45,000 or so clones, less than 95% being singletons. The data are from a study of T cell responses to AZD1222 COVID-19 vaccine. Study results and caveats: At baseline, just a handful of AZD1222 recipients tested seropositive.

The rearrangement uses TRBV3-1 (or the pseudogene TRBV3-2) and TRBJ2-1, with 12 positions matching TRBD2. The source of this sequence is an adult who received the AZD1222 COVID-19 vaccine. Sequenced here: peripheral blood, sampled 28 days after the second AZD1222 dose. The CDR3 reads CASSQRGLAGRYNEQFF. The CDR3 nucleotides are TGTGCCAGCAGCCAGAGAGGACTAGCGGGGAGATACAATGAGCAGTTCTTC.